One sample yielded the 17 T cell receptor beta chains listed below, sequenced in a study of blood T cell repertoires in COVID-19. Repertoires were generated with immunoSEQ multiplex PCR, while TCRdb's copy carries only in-frame clones and drops some. The sample shows about 54,000 clones, about nine tenths of them seen only once. The sample taken for sequencing was peripheral blood. These receptors were collected from a woman aged 40 to 50 with active COVID-19.

This chain links TRBV6-1 with TRBJ1-4; D is possibly TRBD1 (6 bases). This CDR3 is 14 amino acids long. The ends were cut back, 2 bases at V and 8 bases at J, with 12 bases in the middle. Germline lookup yields CDR1 MNHNS and CDR2 SASEGT. The CDR3 DNA reads as TGTGCCAGCAGTGAACAGGGGTGGGAGGAAAAACTGTTTTTT. Translation: CASSEQGWEEKLFF.

CDR3 sequence: CASSRETDTEQYF. DNA of the CDR3: TGTGCCAGCAGTCGAGAAACTGACACCGAGCAGTACTTC. The chain links TRBV2 to TRBJ2-7; D ambiguous. Germline lookup yields CDR1 SNHLY and CDR2 FYNNEI. There are 13 residues in the CDR3. Trimming removed 5 bases from V and 6 bases from J, with 14 bases in between.

The gene calls are TRBV18 and TRBJ1-1; perhaps TRBD1 as D (5 bases). The length of the CDR3 is 14 residues. Trimming removed 4 bases from V and 7 bases from J, with 16 bases in between. CDR1 is KGHSH and CDR2 is LQKENI in the germline V gene. The CDR3 sequence: CASSQSGPGVEAFF. The CDR3 DNA reads as TGTGCCAGCTCACAGTCCGGGCCGGGGGTTGAAGCTTTCTTT.

The genes are TRBV11-3 and TRBJ1-1; D remains ambiguous. The CDR3 is 14 residues long. V lost 4 bases and J 3 bases, leaving 12 bases between the germline ends. The germline V gene has CDR1 SGHNT and CDR2 YENEEA. The CDR3 DNA follows: TGTGCCAGCAGCTCCGGCGCGGTTTACACTGAAGCTTTCTTT. It translates to CASSSGAVYTEAFF.

This chain connects TRBV4-3 to TRBJ1-3, with no clear D. Trimming took off 1 base at V and 2 bases at J, with 12 bases between the two ends. Germline CDR1 is LGHNA and CDR2 is YSLEER. The CDR3 runs 16 residues. DNA of the CDR3: TGCGCCAGCAGCCAAGGGTTGATGGGCCCTGGAAACACCATATATTTT. Its translation is CASSQGLMGPGNTIYF.

The chain is built from TRBV6-5 and TRBJ1-6; TRBD1 agrees at 12 bases. The germline V gene encodes CDR1 MNHEY and CDR2 SVGAGI. The CDR3 has 15 residues. Trimming removed 6 bases from V and 9 bases from J; junction bases left unmatched: 6. CDR3 in amino acids: CASRGQGANGSPLHF. CDR3 nucleotide sequence: TGTGCCAGCAGGGGACAGGGGGCAAATGGTTCACCCCTCCACTTT.

This clone came up once. V usage is TRBV5-1 and J usage is TRBJ1-6; no firm D call. V lost 4 bases and J 9 bases, leaving 17 bases between the germline ends. Germline V gene sequence: CDR1 SGHRS, CDR2 YFSETQ. CDR3 length: 15 amino acids. CDR3: CASSQTVGGTSPLHF. The CDR3 region has the DNA TGCGCCAGCAGCCAAACTGTCGGAGGAACTTCACCCCTCCACTTT.

The chain uses TRBV11-2 and TRBJ2-2, with D possibly TRBD2 on 6 matching bases. CDR1 and CDR2 (germline): SGHAT, FQNNGV. The V end was cut by 3 bases, the J end by 5 bases, with 7 bases between. This CDR3 contains 13 residues. CDR3 nucleotide sequence: TGTGCCAGCAGCTTGGCGGGGACCGGGGAGCTGTTTTTT. It encodes CASSLAGTGELFF. Using reference TRBV11-2 and TRBJ2-2 for the parts outside the CDR3, the full variable domain is EAGVAQSPRYKIIEKRQSVAFWCNPISGHATLYWYQQILGQGPKLLIQFQNNGVVDDSQLPKDRFSAERLKGVDSTLKIQPAKLEDSAVYLCASSLAGTGELFFGEGSRLTVL.

This clone was seen only once. V gene TRBV6-5 combines with J gene TRBJ2-7; possible D gene TRBD1, 6 bases. The CDR3 totals 14 residues. Trimming removed 6 bases from V and 2 bases from J, with 14 bases in between. Germline assignment: CDR1 MNHEY and CDR2 SVGAGI. CDR3 nucleotide sequence: TGTGCCAGCAGGCCCAGGGGCGGTACCTACGAGCAGTACTTC. This encodes CASRPRGGTYEQYF.

This rearrangement joins TRBV5-1 to TRBJ1-1; D is perhaps TRBD1 (5 bases). With 4 bases removed from V and 1 base from J, the gap between germline ends came to 11 bases. The germline V gene encodes CDR1 SGHRS and CDR2 YFSETQ. This CDR3 spans 14 amino acids. CDR3 sequence (DNA): TGCGCCAGCAGCGTGGGACCGGGGAACACTGAAGCTTTCTTT. Translating gives CASSVGPGNTEAFF.

This sequence joins TRBV5-1 and TRBJ2-5, with TRBD1 as a possible D gene (6 bases). Trimming pared 5 bases from V and 3 bases from J, leaving 17 bases between. The germline CDR1 and CDR2 sequences are SGHRS and YFSETQ. This CDR3 comprises 15 residues. This CDR3 reads CASRSGTFFEETQYF. In DNA, the CDR3 is TGCGCCAGCAGATCCGGGACATTCTTTGAAGAGACCCAGTACTTC.

V is TRBV4-1 and J is TRBJ1-4; the D is unclear. Germline V gene lookup returns CDR1 MGHRA and CDR2 YSYEKL. This CDR3 is built from 15 residues. Trimming left V 4 bases short and J 5 bases short, with 14 bases between. The CDR3 nucleotides read TGCGCCAGCAGCCCCACAGCTGGCCAAAATGAAAAACTGTTTTTT. Amino acid sequence: CASSPTAGQNEKLFF.

This clone was picked up one time. The chain links TRBV28 to TRBJ2-2; 10 nucleotides align to TRBD1. Germline V gene sequence: CDR1 MDHEN, CDR2 SYDVKM. V shed 9 bases and J 4 bases; nucleotides not matched to a gene: 5. There are 14 residues in the CDR3. The CDR3 region has the DNA TGTGCCAGTACCGGGACAGGGGTCACCGGGGAGCTGTTTTTT. This gives the protein CASTGTGVTGELFF.

The chain links TRBV7-3 to TRBJ2-1; 7 nucleotides align to TRBD2. The germline V gene has CDR1 SGHTA and CDR2 FQGTGA. The CDR3 is 16 amino acids. Trimming at V came to 5 bases and at J to 2 bases, leaving 9 bases not matched to a gene. Here the CDR3 reads CASSRTSTPPYNEQFF. The CDR3 DNA follows: TGTGCCAGCAGCCGGACTAGTACCCCCCCCTACAATGAGCAGTTCTTC.

V usage is TRBV11-2 and J usage is TRBJ2-5; the match to TRBD2 covers 13 bases. Per germline, CDR1 SGHAT and CDR2 FQNNGV. V shed 2 bases and J 4 bases; nucleotides not matched to a gene: 7. The CDR3 is 17 residues long. The CDR3 DNA follows: TGTGCCAGCAGCTTAACTAGCGGGGGGGCTAGCGCAGAGACCCAGTACTTC. Amino acid sequence: CASSLTSGGASAETQYF. The variable domain in full, with the rest retrieved from reference TRBV11-2 and TRBJ2-5, is EAGVAQSPRYKIIEKRQSVAFWCNPISGHATLYWYQQILGQGPKLLIQFQNNGVVDDSQLPKDRFSAERLKGVDSTLKIQPAKLEDSAVYLCASSLTSGGASAETQYFGPGTRLLVL.

The chain carries TRBV7-6 and TRBJ2-6, with a tentative D call TRBD1 (6 bases). This CDR3 has 19 residues. V shed 8 bases and J shed 0 bases, with 23 bases lying between them. Per the germline V gene, CDR1 is SGHVS and CDR2 is FNYEAQ. The CDR3 nucleotides read TGTGCCAGCGGATTCACCTCTCCGGGACATCTCTCTGGGGCCAACGTCCTGACTTTC. Its protein is CASGFTSPGHLSGANVLTF.

The rearrangement joins TRBV11-1 to TRBJ2-1; 7 bases map to TRBD1. V lost 5 bases to trimming and J lost 9 bases; unmatched junction nucleotides: 7. This CDR3 has 13 residues. The germline V gene encodes CDR1 SGHAT and CDR2 FQDESV (reference sequence). The CDR3 nucleotides read TGTGCCAGCAGCCCCGACAGGGATGGTGAGCAGTTCTTC. It codes for CASSPDRDGEQFF.